This T cell receptor (beta chain) was identified during a study of shared clonotypes between healthy human individuals (dated by TCRdb to the early 2020s). About the full investigation: The cohort included a few men and a couple of women between 18 and 49 years of age. Per donor, three plates each were used for CD4 naive and CD4 memory, two for CD8 naive, and one for CD8 memory. To estimate repertoire size and how much clonotype sharing occurs between individuals, the study deeply sequenced the blood TCR repertoires of five healthy adults. Different laboratories and diverse techniques were used to prepare libraries and sequence TCR repertoires, to increase sequencing depth and limit assay-specific biases. Each donor's leukapheresis produced roughly between roughly 0.9 and 9 billion PBMCs.

Healthy HIV-negative adults with no recently reported acute infections or vaccinations were included as donors. Every donor was a Caucasian adult residing in Nashville, Tennessee, USA. CD4+ T cells were enriched by magnetic negative selection, after which naive cells were positively selected on CD45RA and the negative fraction was taken as the memory subset. Blood was obtained by leukapheresis, after which PBMCs were separated by Ficoll-Histopaque density gradient centrifugation and cryopreserved in liquid nitrogen vapor phase. Analytical flow cytometry was used to check the purity and quantity of each magnetically sorted T cell population. Genomic DNA was isolated from every sorted fraction and measured by UV absorbance on a Nanodrop 2000c. Here is what the overall study found, with its caveats: Estimated clonotype richness was generally larger for naive than for memory subsets. Sampling was restricted to blood, and TCR repertoires in tissues likely differ from the TCR repertoires found in blood. The genetic and exposure-history diversity represented was limited by the small number of donors. Pairwise subsampling indicated that sequencing depth was expected to affect the degree of clonotype sharing among donors. Rarefaction of sorted-subset datasets indicated incomplete sequencing despite the large sequencing depth. Compared with non-shared clonotypes, clonotypes shared by all four sorted-subset donors had higher generation probabilities. Across four donors, 5% to 6% of naive CD4, approximately 4% of naive CD8, approximately 2.5% of memory CD4, and approximately 0.4% of memory CD8 clonotypes were shared.

As to this clone: Its antigen target is currently unknown. Nothing much larger sits one base from this clone, and base qualities are not available.

TCR CDR3 regions were amplified from genomic DNA by multiplex PCR using the deep immunoSEQ assay. Extracted genomic DNA from each cell subset was spread evenly across all wells of several immunoSEQ 96-well plates, with each plate serving as a replicate. Each replicate PCR for sorted subsets received about 0.2 ug genomic DNA, equal to tens of thousands of T cell genomes. The purified libraries were quantified using a Qubit 3.0 fluorometer, sized with a Bioanalyzer 2100, and then quantified again using the KAPA Library Quantification kit. Each immunoSEQ 96-well plate was sequenced on its own single-read 150-cycle Illumina NextSeq 550 flow cell. From the authors' description of their analysis: Because the immunoSEQ output held only junctional sequences and lacked quality scores, the filtering could not match the filtering applied to full-length reads. Sequences were annotated with PyIR, a Python wrapper for IgBLAST v1.9, and V/J genes and CDR3 were assigned using IMGT germline references. Any read was removed if the V/J assignment was weak (E-value above 1e-6), the CDR3 was missing, or the read contained stop codons, out-of-frame junctions, or ambiguous translated residues. V3J clonotypes were defined by identical inferred V gene, J gene, and CDR3 amino acid sequence. Percentage overlap between repertoires was calculated by dividing the number of shared unique clonotypes by the size of the smaller repertoire. Three approaches were used to assess repertoire richness: RTK rarefaction, the Chao1 estimator, and Recon v2.1 estimates of unobserved clonotypes. Generation probabilities for all TCRbeta clonotypes obtained by the gDNA method from a handful of donors were computed using OLGA. TCRdb re-hosts the immuneACCESS table, in-frame sequences only. Its copies lack some clones; in the studies checked, an unresolved V gene accounts for under half of them, and the cause for the rest is not known. V and J calls and clone size are as listed in that table; D and trimming were resolved from the DNA. In all, the sample holds more than 2 million clones, and approximately 94% of those were seen once. The ten largest clones add up to around 0.13% of the sample.

The source material was naive CD4+ T cells sorted from blood. The sample's cell subset or site label, decoded: CD45RA+ positively selected. The source is a man aged 18 to 35 in good health.

The bases are TGCGCCAGCAGCTTGGTGTCGGGCGCGAACACCGGGGAGCTGTTTTTT. This translates into CASSLVSGANTGELFF. The rearrangement combines TRBV5-1 with TRBJ2-2; the D gene lacks a confident call. CDR1 and CDR2, per the germline V gene, are SGHRS and YFSETQ. The CDR3 holds 16 amino acids from the cysteine to the phenylalanine. This entry keeps only the CDR3 DNA: 48 bases, framed from base 1. V drops 0 bases and J drops 0 bases, leaving 9 bases in between.